These 14 T cell receptor beta chains were sequenced from one sample in a study of cytomegalovirus exposure and HLA in healthy donors. Using immunoSEQ multiplex PCR, the repertoire was profiled, and TCRdb retains in-frame clones only, with some absent. The sample lists more than 200,000 clones; less than 90% were seen once. The sample taken for sequencing was PBMCs. The origin of the receptors is a young man in good health and CMV-seropositive.

V usage is TRBV11-3 and J usage is TRBJ1-1; D gene ambiguous. Trimming removed 1 base at V and 6 bases at J, with 9 bases between. Germline-derived CDR1 and CDR2 are SGHNT and YENEEA. The CDR3 totals 13 residues. CDR3 DNA sequence: TGTGCCAGCAGCTTAGTTCGGGGAGCTGAAGCTTTCTTT. Residues: CASSLVRGAEAFF.

This clone has more than one count but fewer than ten. CDR3 in DNA: TGTGCCAGCAGCCAGACAGATGGCTACACCTTC. Its translation is CASSQTDGYTF. The rearrangement uses TRBV7-7 and TRBJ1-2; TRBD1 is a possible D gene (5 bases). Per the germline V gene, CDR1 is SSHAT and CDR2 is FNYEAQ (reference sequence). This CDR3 is 11 amino acids long. V lost 5 bases to trimming and J lost 6 bases, with 7 bases between them.

The chain has TRBV7-9 and TRBJ2-2, with D tentatively TRBD2 (6 bases). The V end was cut by 5 bases, the J end by 4 bases, with 14 bases between. Germline CDR1 SEHNR, CDR2 FQNEAQ (reference sequence). The CDR3 is made up of 15 amino acids. The CDR3 spells CASSRGRGLTGELFF. The CDR3 DNA is TGTGCCAGCAGCCGAGGTCGGGGACTCACCGGGGAGCTGTTTTTT.

This sequence joins TRBV28 and TRBJ1-1, with D unclear. Germline lookup yields CDR1 MDHEN and CDR2 SYDVKM. This CDR3 has 16 amino acids. The V and J ends lost 6 bases and 1 base respectively, with 18 bases between them. CDR3 in DNA: TGTGCCAGCAGACTAGACTCAGGTCCAAAGAACACTGAAGCTTTCTTT. Translated, it gives CASRLDSGPKNTEAFF.

The chain couples TRBV5-4 to TRBJ1-4, with unresolved D. Deletions cut 0 bases from V and 1 base from J, with 4 bases between. This CDR3 is 14 amino acids long. The germline CDR1 and CDR2 sequences are SGHNT and YYREEE (reference sequence). DNA for the CDR3: TGTGCCAGCAGCTTGGTCGGAACTAATGAAAAACTGTTTTTT. Encoded protein: CASSLVGTNEKLFF.

The gene calls are TRBV27 and TRBJ2-2; 13 bases fit TRBD2. This CDR3 is built from 16 residues. Trimming took 7 bases from V and 3 from J; bases not matched to a gene: 5. The germline V gene has CDR1 MNHEY and CDR2 SMNVEV (reference sequence). In DNA form, the CDR3 reads TGTGCCAGCAAACCCACTAGCGGGAGGGACACCGGGGAGCTGTTTTTT. Its protein product is CASKPTSGRDTGELFF.

The V gene is TRBV7-9, the J gene TRBJ2-5, with D perhaps TRBD2 (6 bases). Trimming took off 7 bases at V and 2 bases at J, with 14 bases between the two ends. The CDR3 consists of 14 residues. The germline V gene encodes CDR1 SEHNR and CDR2 FQNEAQ (reference sequence). The CDR3, as DNA: TGTGCCAGCAACACCGTCGGGGGACAAGAGACCCAGTACTTC. The encoded protein is CASNTVGGQETQYF.

This sequence joins TRBV10-3 and TRBJ1-2; D perhaps matches TRBD1 (6 bases). The CDR3 consists of 15 residues. V gave up 0 bases and J gave up 4 bases, with 12 bases separating them. Germline V gene lookup returns CDR1 ENHRY and CDR2 SYGVKD. In DNA, the CDR3 is TGTGCCATCAGTGAGTCTGGGGGCCTAGTCTATGGCTACACCTTC. Its protein is CAISESGGLVYGYTF.

This rearrangement joins TRBV6-1 to TRBJ2-2; no definite D call. Germline CDR1 is MNHNS and CDR2 is SASEGT. The V end lost 7 bases, the J end lost 5 bases, and 17 bases lay between the germline ends. The CDR3 length is 15 residues. CDR3 region: CASISVVGFTGELFF. In DNA form, the CDR3 reads TGTGCCAGCATTTCCGTGGTGGGCTTTACCGGGGAGCTGTTTTTT.

This chain joins TRBV5-4 and TRBJ1-2; the D gene is possibly TRBD1 (6 bases). The V and J ends lost 5 bases and 5 bases respectively, with 22 bases between them. This CDR3 comprises 16 residues. Germline values: CDR1 SGHNT, CDR2 YYREEE (reference sequence). The CDR3 DNA sequence: TGTGCCAGCAGGGCGGGGACACCCCGGGACGGATATGGCTACACCTTC. Its translation: CASRAGTPRDGYGYTF.

CDR3 in DNA: TGTGCCAGCAGTGGGGGACTAGGCCACAATGAGCAGTTCTTC. It encodes CASSGGLGHNEQFF. The chain couples TRBV2 to TRBJ2-1; 8 positions match TRBD2. V gave up 4 bases and J gave up 5 bases; unmatched junction bases: 4. The germline CDR1 and CDR2 sequences are SNHLY and FYNNEI. The CDR3 covers 14 residues.

This chain links TRBV30 with TRBJ1-1, with D unclear. V dropped 5 bases and J dropped 7 bases, with 8 bases sitting between them. The CDR3 has 10 amino acids. CDR1 is GTSNPN and CDR2 is SVGIG in the germline V gene (reference sequence). The CDR3 DNA reads as TGTGCCTGGGGACGGAATGAAGCTTTCTTT. As protein: CAWGRNEAFF.

This clone was found once. V and J are TRBV27 and TRBJ1-5; D is unclear. This CDR3 spans 14 amino acids. V lost 7 bases and J 1 base, leaving 11 bases between the germline ends. Per germline, CDR1 MNHEY and CDR2 SMNVEV (reference sequence). The chain's CDR3 is CASKNQASNQPQHF. The CDR3 region has the DNA TGTGCCAGCAAGAACCAGGCCAGCAATCAGCCCCAGCATTTT.

The V gene is TRBV15, the J gene TRBJ1-4, with 7 bases fitting TRBD1. Germline V gene data show CDR1 as LNHNV and CDR2 as YYDKDF (reference sequence). Germline trimming cut 5 bases from V and 1 base from J; bases unmatched to any gene: 4. CDR3 size: 15 residues. CDR3 bases: TGTGCCACCAGCGGTAGGACAGGAACTAATGAAAAACTGTTTTTT. As protein: CATSGRTGTNEKLFF.